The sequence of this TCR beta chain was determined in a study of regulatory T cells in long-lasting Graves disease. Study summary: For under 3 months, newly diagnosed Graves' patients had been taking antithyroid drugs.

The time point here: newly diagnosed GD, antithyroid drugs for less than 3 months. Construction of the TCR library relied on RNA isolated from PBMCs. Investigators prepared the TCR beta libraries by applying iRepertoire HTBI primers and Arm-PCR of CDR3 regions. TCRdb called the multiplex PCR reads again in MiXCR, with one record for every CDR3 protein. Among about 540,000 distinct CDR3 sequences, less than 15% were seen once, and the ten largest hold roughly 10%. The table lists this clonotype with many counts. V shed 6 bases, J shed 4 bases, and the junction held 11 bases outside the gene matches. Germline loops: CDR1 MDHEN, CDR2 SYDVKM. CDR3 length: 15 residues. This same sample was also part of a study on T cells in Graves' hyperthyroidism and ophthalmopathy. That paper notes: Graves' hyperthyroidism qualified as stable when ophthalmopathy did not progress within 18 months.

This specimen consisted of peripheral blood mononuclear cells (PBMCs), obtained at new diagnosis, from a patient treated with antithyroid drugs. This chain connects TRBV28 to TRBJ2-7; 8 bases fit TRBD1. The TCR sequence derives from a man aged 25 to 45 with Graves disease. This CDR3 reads CASRRPGQGSYEQYF. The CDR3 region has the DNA TGTGCCAGCAGACGACCTGGACAGGGTTCATACGAGCAGTACTTC.